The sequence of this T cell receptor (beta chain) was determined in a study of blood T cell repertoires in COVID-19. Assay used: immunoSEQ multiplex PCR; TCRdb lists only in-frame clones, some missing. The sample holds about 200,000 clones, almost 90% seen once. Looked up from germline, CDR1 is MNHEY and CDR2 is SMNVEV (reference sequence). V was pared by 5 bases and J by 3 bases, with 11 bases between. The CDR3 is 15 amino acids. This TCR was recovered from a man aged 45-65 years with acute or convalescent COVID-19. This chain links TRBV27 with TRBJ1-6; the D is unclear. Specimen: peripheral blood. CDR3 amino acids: CASSPGLNYNSPLHF. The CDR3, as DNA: TGTGCCAGCAGTCCAGGACTGAACTATAATTCACCCCTCCACTTT.